This TCR beta chain was sequenced in a study of Graves' ophthalmopathy and Graves' hyperthyroidism. The CDR3 spans 16 residues. V dropped 0 bases and J dropped 1 base, with 7 bases sitting between them. Germline values: CDR1 ENHRY, CDR2 SYGVKD. This clonotype came up many times. The sequenced template was RNA, covering the TCR beta CDR3 region. Second-round multiplex PCR followed a first-round RT-PCR using HTBI primers. Via MiXCR, TCRdb re-called the multiplex PCR reads, giving one row per CDR3 protein. The sample contains hundreds of thousands of distinct CDR3 sequences, about 40% of which appear only once.

The specimen sequenced was peripheral blood. The TCR was taken from an adult man with Graves' ophthalmopathy. The gene calls are TRBV10-3 and TRBJ2-6, with D perhaps matching TRBD2 (6 bases). The CDR3 loop reads CAISESEGSGANVLTF. CDR3 nucleotide sequence: TGTGCCATCAGTGAGTCGGAGGGATCTGGGGCCAACGTCCTGACTTTC.